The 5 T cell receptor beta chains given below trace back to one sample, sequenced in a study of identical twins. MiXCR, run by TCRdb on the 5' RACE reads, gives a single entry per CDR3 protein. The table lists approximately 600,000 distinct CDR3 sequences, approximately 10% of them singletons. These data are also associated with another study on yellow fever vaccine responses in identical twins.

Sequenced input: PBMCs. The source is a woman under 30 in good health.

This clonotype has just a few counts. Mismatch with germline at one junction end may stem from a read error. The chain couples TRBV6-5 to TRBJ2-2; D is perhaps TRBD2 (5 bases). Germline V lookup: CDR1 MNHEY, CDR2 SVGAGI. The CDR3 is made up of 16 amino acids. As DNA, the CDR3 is TGTGCCAGCAGTTACGCCACCACCTCGAACACCGGGGAGCTATTTTTT. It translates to CASSYATTSNTGELFF.

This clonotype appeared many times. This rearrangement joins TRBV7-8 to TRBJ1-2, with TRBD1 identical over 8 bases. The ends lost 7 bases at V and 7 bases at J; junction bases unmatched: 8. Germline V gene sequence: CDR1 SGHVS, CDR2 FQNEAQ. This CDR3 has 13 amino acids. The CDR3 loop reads CASTPQGATGYTF. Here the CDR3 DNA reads TGTGCCAGCACCCCGCAGGGGGCTACTGGCTACACCTTC. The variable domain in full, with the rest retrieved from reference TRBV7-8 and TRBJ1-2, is GAGVSQSPRYKVAKRGQDVALRCDPISGHVSLFWYQQALGQGPEFLTYFQNEAQLDKSGLPSDRFFAERPEGSVSTLKIQRTQQEDSAVYLCASTPQGATGYTFGSGTRLTVV.

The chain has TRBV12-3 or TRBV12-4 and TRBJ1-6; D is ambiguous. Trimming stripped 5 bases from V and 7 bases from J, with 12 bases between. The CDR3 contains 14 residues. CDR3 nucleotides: TGTGCCAGCAGTAGAGAGAATTGGAATTCACCCCTCCACTTT. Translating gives CASSRENWNSPLHF.

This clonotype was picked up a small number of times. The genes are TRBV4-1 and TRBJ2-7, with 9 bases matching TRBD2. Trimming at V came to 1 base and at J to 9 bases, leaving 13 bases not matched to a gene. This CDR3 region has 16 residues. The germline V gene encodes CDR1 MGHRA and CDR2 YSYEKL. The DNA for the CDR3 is TGCGCCAGCAGCCAAGTGGCGGGGGGGACTGACACGCTGCAGTACTTC. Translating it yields CASSQVAGGTDTLQYF.

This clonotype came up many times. Here the CDR3 reads CSVAPAGLDTQYF. Written as DNA, the CDR3 is TGCAGCGTCGCTCCTGCGGGTCTCGATACGCAGTATTTT. The J gene is TRBJ2-3, the V gene TRBV29-1; D is possibly TRBD2 (5 bases). This CDR3 has 13 residues. Germline V gives CDR1 SQVTM, CDR2 ANQGSEA. With 6 bases removed from V and 6 bases from J, the gap between germline ends came to 16 bases.